A selection of T cell receptor beta chains follows, all from one sample in a study of T-cell reconstitution after alpha-beta-depleted transplantation in children. TCRdb recomputed calls from the PCR reads with MiXCR, one row per CDR3 protein. The sample records hundreds of thousands of distinct CDR3 sequences, around 9.6% being singletons. Material: PBMCs from the stem cell graft donor, obtained from the stem cell graft. These receptors originate from a human donor who donated a stem cell graft to a child with SCID. Each CDR3 is given with its conserved first and last residue. Each record gives: clone size, CDR3 length, D gene, J gene, V gene, CDR3 DNA, CDR3 protein. D genes are given only for firm matches. Size tells how often a clone was seen (once, few, many) or the class of an expanded clone, and some rows leave it out.

>few|15|.|TRBJ2-3|TRBV7-8
TGTGCCAGCAGCTTGCTCACAGGAGGGACAGATACGCAGTATTTT
CASSLLTGGTDTQYF
>many|15|TRBD2|TRBJ2-2|TRBV7-6
TGTGCCAGCAGCTTAGTAGCGGGGGGCACCGGGGAGCTGTTTTTT
CASSLVAGGTGELFF
>.|15|TRBD1|TRBJ2-7|TRBV18
TGTGCCAGCTCATCTAAGTTGACAGGGGCGTCCGAGCAGTACTTC
CASSSKLTGASEQYF
>.|16|TRBD2|TRBJ2-1|TRBV7-3
TGTGCCAGCAGCTTAAATAGCGGGGGGACAAACAATGAGCAGTTCTTC
CASSLNSGGTNNEQFF
>.|11|.|TRBJ1-2|TRBV12-3/TRBV12-4
TGTGCCAGCAGTCAGCGCGGCGGCTACACCTTC
CASSQRGGYTF
>.|15|TRBD2|TRBJ2-3|TRBV19
TGTGCCAGTAGTTCGCAGGGAGGGTTCACAGATACGCAGTATTTT
CASSSQGGFTDTQYF
>.|13|.|TRBJ2-1|TRBV12-3/TRBV12-4
TGTGCCAGCACCCTAGGGACTTCAGGGGTACAGTTCTTC
CASTLGTSGVQFF
>.|18|.|TRBJ2-7|TRBV25-1
TGTGCCAGCAGTGAAGGGGGCGTCGGGACACCAAACTCCTACGAGCAGTACTTC
CASSEGGVGTPNSYEQYF
>.|15|.|TRBJ1-4|TRBV5-1
TGCGCCAGCAGCCTGACTGATGCAACTAATGAAAAACTGTTTTTT
CASSLTDATNEKLFF
>.|15|.|TRBJ2-6|TRBV15
TGTGCCACCAGCAGAGGAGTCGCCGGGGCCAACGTCCTGACTTTC
CATSRGVAGANVLTF
>few|15|.|TRBJ2-1|TRBV10-1
TGCGCCAGCAGTGAGTCGAATCGCCAATGGAATGAGCAGTTCTTC
CASSESNRQWNEQFF
>few|18|TRBD2|TRBJ2-5|TRBV9
TGTGCCAGCAGCCGTAGCGGTTTTACTAGCGGGCCTCAAGAGACCCAGTACTTC
CASSRSGFTSGPQETQYF
>few|14|.|TRBJ2-3|TRBV7-6
TGTGCCAGCAGCTTAGGGCTCCAGGCAGATACGCAGTATTTT
CASSLGLQADTQYF
>many|14|.|TRBJ2-2|TRBV7-3
TGTGCCAGCAGCTTATATGTGAACACCGGGGAGCTGTTTTTT
CASSLYVNTGELFF
>few|15|.|TRBJ2-7|TRBV6-1
TGTGCCAGCAGCCTCTCCCAGGCTCCCTCGGGTGAGCAGTACTTC
CASSLSQAPSGEQYF
>many|16|TRBD2|TRBJ2-5|TRBV4-2
TGTGCCAGCAGCCAAAGGCCGCGGGGGGCCCAAGAGACCCAGTACTTC
CASSQRPRGAQETQYF
>many|12|.|TRBJ2-2|TRBV12-3/TRBV12-4
TGTGCCAGCGGTCTTGGACCCGGGGAGCTGTTTTTT
CASGLGPGELFF
>few|13|.|TRBJ1-5|TRBV27
TGTGCCAGCAGAACTTATAGCAATCAGCCCCAGCATTTT
CASRTYSNQPQHF
>many|12|.|TRBJ1-1|TRBV12-3/TRBV12-4
TGTGCCAGCAGTCCTGGTACGCGTGAAGCTTTCTTT
CASSPGTREAFF
>.|16|TRBD2|TRBJ2-2|TRBV2
TGTGCCAGCAGAGAAACTAGCGGGGGCGGGACCGGGGAGCTGTTTTTT
CASRETSGGGTGELFF
>few|15|.|TRBJ1-3|TRBV9
TGTGCCAGCAGCGTCGGTTGGTCCCTGGGAGACACCATATATTTT
CASSVGWSLGDTIYF
>few|15|TRBD2|TRBJ2-1|TRBV9
TGTGCCAGCAGCGTAAACTGGGGGGGAAACAATGAGCAGTTCTTC
CASSVNWGGNNEQFF
>.|15|TRBD1|TRBJ1-2|TRBV6-2/TRBV6-3
TGTGCCAGCAGTCTCCAGGGGGCCCCAGTTGATGGCTACACCTTC
CASSLQGAPVDGYTF
>many|16|TRBD2|TRBJ2-1|TRBV29-1
TGCAGCGTTCTCGGGACTAGCGGGGGGGGCTACAATGAGCAGTTCTTC
CSVLGTSGGGYNEQFF
>.|19|TRBD1|TRBJ1-5|TRBV6-5
TGTGCCAGCAGTTACGGGGTCGGACAGGGGGTATTTAGCAATCAGCCCCAGCATTTT
CASSYGVGQGVFSNQPQHF
>.|15|TRBD1|TRBJ2-2|TRBV12-3/TRBV12-4
TGTGCCAGCAGCCCCGGGACAGGGGGTTTTAGGGAGCTGTTTTTT
CASSPGTGGFRELFF
>few|14|TRBD1|TRBJ2-2|TRBV20-1
TGCAGTGCAACCGGGACAGCTATCACCGGGGAGCTGTTTTTT
CSATGTAITGELFF
>few|13|.|TRBJ2-7|TRBV5-1
TGCGCCAGCAGCTTGAGTTGGGGGCGCGAGCAGTACTTC
CASSLSWGREQYF
>once|15|.|TRBJ2-3|TRBV10-3
TGTGCCATCAGTGTGACTAACTTAAACACATATACGCAGTATTTT
CAISVTNLNTYTQYF
>few|14|.|TRBJ1-1|TRBV6-5
TGTGCCAGCAGTTGGGATTGGATGAACACTGAAGCTTTCTTT
CASSWDWMNTEAFF
>.|15|TRBD1|TRBJ1-2|TRBV4-1
TGCGCCAGCAGCCAAGAGACAGGGGGCAGCTATGGCTACACCTTC
CASSQETGGSYGYTF